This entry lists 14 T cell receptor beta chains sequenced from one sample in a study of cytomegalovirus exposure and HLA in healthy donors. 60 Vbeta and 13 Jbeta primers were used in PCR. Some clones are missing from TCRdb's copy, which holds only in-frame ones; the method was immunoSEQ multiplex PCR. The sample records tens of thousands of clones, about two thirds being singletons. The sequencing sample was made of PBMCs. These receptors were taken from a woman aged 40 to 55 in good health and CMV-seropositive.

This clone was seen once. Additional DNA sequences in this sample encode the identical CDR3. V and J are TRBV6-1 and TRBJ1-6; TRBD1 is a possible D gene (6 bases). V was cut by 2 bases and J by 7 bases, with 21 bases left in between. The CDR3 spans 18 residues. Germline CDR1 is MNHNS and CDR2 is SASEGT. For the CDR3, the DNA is TGTGCCAGCAGTGAAATTATGGTCTGGGGGCAGGGAAATTCACCCCTCCACTTT. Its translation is CASSEIMVWGQGNSPLHF.

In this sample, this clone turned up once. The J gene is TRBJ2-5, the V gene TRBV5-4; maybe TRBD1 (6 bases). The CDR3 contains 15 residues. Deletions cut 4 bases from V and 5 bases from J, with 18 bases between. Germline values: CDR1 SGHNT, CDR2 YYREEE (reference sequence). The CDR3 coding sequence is TGTGCCAGCAGCACCAAGACAGGCGACGAGGAGACCCAGTACTTC. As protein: CASSTKTGDEETQYF.

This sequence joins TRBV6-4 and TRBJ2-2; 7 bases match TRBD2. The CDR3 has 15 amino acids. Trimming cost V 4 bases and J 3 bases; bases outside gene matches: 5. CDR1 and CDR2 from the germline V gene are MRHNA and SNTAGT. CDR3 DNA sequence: TGTGCCAGCAGTGCCCTGGGAGGGGACACCGGGGAGCTGTTTTTT. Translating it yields CASSALGGDTGELFF.

CDR3 sequence: CASRNPPSGAETQYF. The CDR3 region has the DNA TGTGCCAGCAGGAACCCCCCTAGCGGGGCGGAGACCCAGTACTTC. V gene TRBV25-1 combines with J gene TRBJ2-5; 9 nucleotides agree with TRBD2. Germline assignment: CDR1 MGHDK and CDR2 SYGVNS. Trimming cost V 6 bases and J 5 bases; bases outside gene matches: 10. There are 15 residues in the CDR3.

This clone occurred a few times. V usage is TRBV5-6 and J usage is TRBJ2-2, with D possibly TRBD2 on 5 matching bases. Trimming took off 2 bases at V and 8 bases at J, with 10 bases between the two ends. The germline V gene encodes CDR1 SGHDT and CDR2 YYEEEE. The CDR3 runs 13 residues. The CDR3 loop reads CASSFGPGGELFF. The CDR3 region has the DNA TGTGCCAGCAGCTTCGGACCGGGAGGGGAGCTGTTTTTT.

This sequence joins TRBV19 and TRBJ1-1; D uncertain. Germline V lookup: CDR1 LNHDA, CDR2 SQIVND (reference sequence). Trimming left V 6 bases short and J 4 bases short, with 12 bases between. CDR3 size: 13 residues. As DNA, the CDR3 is TGTGCCAGTAGCACCCAGGTGACCACTGAAGCTTTCTTT. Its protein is CASSTQVTTEAFF.

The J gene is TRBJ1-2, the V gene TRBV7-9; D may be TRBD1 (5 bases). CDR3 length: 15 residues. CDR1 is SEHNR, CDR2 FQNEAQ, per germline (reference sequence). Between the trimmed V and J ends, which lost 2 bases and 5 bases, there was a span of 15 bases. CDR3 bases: TGTGCCAGCAGCTTATGGGCGGGGGAGAAGTATGGCTACACCTTC. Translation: CASSLWAGEKYGYTF.

DNA of the CDR3: TGCGCCAGCAGCTTGGCCCTGGGAGGTATCAATGAGCAGTTCTTC. This encodes CASSLALGGINEQFF. The chain couples TRBV5-1 to TRBJ2-1, with D possibly being TRBD2 (6 bases). Germline V gives CDR1 SGHRS, CDR2 YFSETQ. The CDR3 runs to 15 residues. Deletions cut 0 bases from V and 6 bases from J, with 13 bases between.

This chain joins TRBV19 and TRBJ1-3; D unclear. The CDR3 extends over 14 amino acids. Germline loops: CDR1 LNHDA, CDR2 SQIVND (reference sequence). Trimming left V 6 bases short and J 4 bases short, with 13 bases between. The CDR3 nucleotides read TGTGCCAGTAGCCGCGAGGTATCAGGAAACACCATATATTTT. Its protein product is CASSREVSGNTIYF.

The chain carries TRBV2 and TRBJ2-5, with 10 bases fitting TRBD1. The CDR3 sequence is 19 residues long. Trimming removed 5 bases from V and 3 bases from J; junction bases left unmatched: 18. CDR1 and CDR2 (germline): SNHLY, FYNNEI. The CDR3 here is CASSQNRGQGRTAEETQYF. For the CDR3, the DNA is TGTGCCAGCAGTCAAAACCGGGGACAGGGGCGAACGGCAGAAGAGACCCAGTACTTC. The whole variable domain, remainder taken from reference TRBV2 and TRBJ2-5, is EPEVTQTPSHQVTQMGQEVILRCVPISNHLYFYWYRQILGQKVEFLVSFYNNEISEKSEIFDDQFSVERPDGSNFTLKIRSTKLEDSAMYFCASSQNRGQGRTAEETQYFGPGTRLLVL.

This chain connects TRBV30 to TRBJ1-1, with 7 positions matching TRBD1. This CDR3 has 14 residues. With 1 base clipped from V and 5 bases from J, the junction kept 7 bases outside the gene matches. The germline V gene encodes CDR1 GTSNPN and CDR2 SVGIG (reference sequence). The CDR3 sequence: CAWSGDSFQTEAFF. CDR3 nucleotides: TGTGCCTGGAGTGGGGACAGTTTTCAAACTGAAGCTTTCTTT.

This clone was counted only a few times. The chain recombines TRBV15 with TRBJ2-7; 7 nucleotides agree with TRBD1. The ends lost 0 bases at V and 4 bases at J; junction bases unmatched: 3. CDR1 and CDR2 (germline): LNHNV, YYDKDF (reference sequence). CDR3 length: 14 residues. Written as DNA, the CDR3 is TGTGCCACCAGCAGAGATAGCAGGGGGTACGAGCAGTACTTC. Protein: CATSRDSRGYEQYF.

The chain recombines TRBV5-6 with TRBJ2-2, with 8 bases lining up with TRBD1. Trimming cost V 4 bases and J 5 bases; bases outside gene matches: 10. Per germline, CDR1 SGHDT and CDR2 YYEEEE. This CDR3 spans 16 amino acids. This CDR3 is CASSPSTGVGTGELFF. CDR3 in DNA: TGTGCCAGCAGCCCATCGACAGGGGTGGGAACCGGGGAGCTGTTTTTT.

The CDR3 sequence is CASSRGASGRSLEEQYF. The CDR3 DNA sequence: TGTGCCAGCAGCCGGGGGGCTAGCGGGAGATCTTTGGAGGAGCAGTACTTC. The chain links TRBV7-9 to TRBJ2-7, with 10 bases identical to TRBD2. The CDR3 loop spans 17 amino acids. Germline V lookup: CDR1 SEHNR, CDR2 FQNEAQ (reference sequence). V gave up 5 bases and J gave up 7 bases; unmatched junction bases: 17.